The source of this TCR beta chain is a study of T-cell reconstitution after alpha-beta-depleted transplantation in children (dated by TCRdb to the mid-2010s). Describing the broader study: Using TCR repertoire profiling, the study followed T-cell immune reconstitution in a quantitative way in children after TCRalphabeta/CD19-depleted allogeneic hematopoietic cell transplantation. Results and caveats for the whole study, not just this receptor: The apparently early alphabetaT-cell count recovery about two months after transplant was reportedly dependent on only several hundred rapidly expanded clones derived from non-depleted graft cells. In some patients, the high TCRbeta diversity seen at day 60 was put down to recipient T cells and intrathymic progenitors that had survived conditioning. The frequencies of hyperexpanded clones fell over the following months, and after one year, T-cell counts and TCRbeta diversity were mostly attributed to newly produced T cells.

Libraries were built with PCR. The listed sequencing device is Illumina HiSeq 2500. TCR libraries were prepared with molecular barcoding, using unique molecular identifiers to normalize TCRbeta repertoire quantification. TCRdb reprocessing: public reads trimmed at Q25 with fastp, clones called with MiXCR, in-frame beta chains kept. Each entry merges the rows of one CDR3 protein and shows their most common DNA and genes. Here the sample has 45,000 or so distinct CDR3 sequences; around 53% occur a single time. 30% to 40% of the sample goes to the ten largest clones. As regards this clonotype: The clone's antigen remains unknown. No much larger clone is present one base from it, and per-base qualities are unavailable.

This specimen's treatment or condition label, interpreted: allogeneic hematopoietic cell transplantation with graft depleted of TCRalphabeta T cells and CD19 B cells. The transplant recipients were children given TCRalphabeta/CD19-depleted allogeneic hematopoietic cell grafts. The CDR3 runs 14 amino acids, cysteine and phenylalanine included. Only the CDR3 DNA stays, 42 bases, in frame from base 1. CDR1 and CDR2 (WSHSY, SAAADI) derive from the germline V gene. Clipping removes 6 bases from V and 5 bases from J, with 9 as the unmatched junction base count. The rearranged chain carries TRBV10-2 and TRBJ2-7; 8 bases in the middle match TRBD1. The sequence was obtained from a boy under three years old with SCID, due to receive a stem cell transplant. Material: peripheral blood, obtained before TCRalphabeta/CD19-depleted stem cell transplant. The sequence in DNA is TGCGCCAGCAGAGGACAGGGCGGTCATCACGAGCAGTACTTC. Its amino acids are CASRGQGGHHEQYF.